Below are 29 T cell receptor beta chains sequenced from a single sample in a study of blood T cell repertoires in COVID-19. Only in-frame clones appear in the TCRdb table, and some are missing; sequencing was by immunoSEQ multiplex PCR. The repertoire includes 200,000 to 250,000 clones, under 85% of them detected once, and 7.8% sits in the top ten. The sequenced material came from peripheral blood. The receptors were gathered from an elderly woman with COVID-19, enrolled during active disease.

The V gene is TRBV19, the J gene TRBJ2-5; the D gene is possibly TRBD1 (6 bases). The CDR3 is made up of 15 amino acids. V was trimmed by 6 bases and J by 1 base, leaving 15 bases between them. The germline V gene has CDR1 LNHDA and CDR2 SQIVND (reference sequence). In nucleotides, the CDR3 is TGTGCCAGTAGAAGACAGGCAGGGGTCCAAGAGACCCAGTACTTC. Its protein product is CASRRQAGVQETQYF.

The V gene is TRBV11-2, the J gene TRBJ1-6; unclear D gene. The V and J ends lost 4 bases and 8 bases respectively, with 12 bases between them. The CDR3 is 14 residues long. Per germline, CDR1 SGHAT and CDR2 FQNNGV. CDR3 sequence reads: CASSSPGRYSPLHF. DNA of the CDR3: TGTGCCAGCAGCTCCCCGGGTCGGTATTCACCCCTCCACTTT.

The chain carries TRBV27 and TRBJ1-2; 11 bases match TRBD1. With V trimmed by 5 bases and J by 3 bases, 5 bases remained unmatched. The germline V gene encodes CDR1 MNHEY and CDR2 SMNVEV (reference sequence). The CDR3 has 15 amino acids. CDR3 loop: CASSPGQGDYYGYTF. The CDR3 DNA is TGTGCCAGCAGTCCGGGACAGGGGGACTACTATGGCTACACCTTC.

This rearrangement joins TRBV6-4 to TRBJ2-3; 11 nucleotides align to TRBD2. The length of the CDR3 is 17 residues. The J segment lost 8 bases and the V segment lost 0 bases, leaving 10 bases of the junction unmatched. The germline V gene has CDR1 MRHNA and CDR2 SNTAGT. The DNA of the CDR3 is TGTGCCAGCAGTGACTCGGTACTAGCGGGGGCACAGGGTACGCAGTATTTT. This translates into CASSDSVLAGAQGTQYF.

The chain uses TRBV28 and TRBJ2-5; no firm D call. The CDR3 consists of 13 residues. Germline CDR1 reads MDHEN; CDR2 reads SYDVKM. Trimming left V 6 bases short and J 1 base short, with 9 bases between. The CDR3 nucleotides are TGTGCCAGCAGGGGCGTGACCCAAGAGACCCAGTACTTC. Protein sequence: CASRGVTQETQYF.

The chain recombines TRBV5-1 with TRBJ1-2; possibly TRBD1 for D (5 bases). CDR1 SGHRS and CDR2 YFSETQ come from the germline V gene. CDR3 size: 15 residues. V was cut by 0 bases and J by 6 bases, with 15 bases left in between. The CDR3 DNA reads as TGCGCCAGCAGCTTGGCGGTCGGGGGAGAAAATGGCTACACCTTC. It encodes CASSLAVGGENGYTF.

The V and J genes are TRBV5-1 and TRBJ2-2; D is ambiguous. V lost 4 bases, J lost 5 bases, and 15 bases lay in between. The CDR3 has 15 residues. CDR1 SGHRS and CDR2 YFSETQ come from the germline V gene. The DNA for the CDR3 is TGCGCCAGCAGCCCCGGCTCGACTGGGACCGGGGAGCTGTTTTTT. Encoded protein: CASSPGSTGTGELFF.

This clone was seen once. The chain uses TRBV3-1 (or the pseudogene TRBV3-2) and TRBJ2-7; 7 bases are shared with TRBD2. The V and J ends lost 5 bases and 5 bases, in that order; junction bases with no gene match: 6. The germline V gene encodes CDR1 LGHDT and CDR2 YNNKEL (reference sequence). CDR3 length: 13 residues. CDR3 DNA: TGTGCCAGCAGCGCCGGGGGGAAACACGAGCAGTACTTC. Translating gives CASSAGGKHEQYF.

About this clone: The junction and the germline gene differ at one end; a read error may be behind it. The chain uses TRBV5-1 and TRBJ1-2; 8 positions agree with TRBD1. CDR1 is SGHRS and CDR2 is YFSETQ in the germline V gene. There are 13 residues in the CDR3. CDR3 DNA: TGCGCCAGCAGCCCGGACAGGGAGAGGGTTAGCGCCTTC. Its translation is CASSPDRERVSAF.

The V and J genes are TRBV7-9 and TRBJ2-5; weak D call: TRBD2 (5 bases). This CDR3 has 12 amino acids. CDR1 is SEHNR and CDR2 is FQNEAQ in the germline V gene (reference sequence). V was cut by 6 bases and J by 7 bases, with 12 bases left in between. The CDR3 region has the DNA TGTGCCAGCAGGGGAGACGTTGGGACCCAGTACTTC. Translation gives CASRGDVGTQYF.

This clone was seen a handful of times. The V gene is TRBV4-2, the J gene TRBJ2-2; 8 nucleotides line up with TRBD1. Germline CDR1 and CDR2: LGHNA and YNFKEQ. This CDR3 is 14 amino acids long. The V and J ends lost 6 bases and 4 bases, in that order; junction bases with no gene match: 4. The CDR3, as DNA: TGTGCCAGCAGTTACAGGGGGTTCACCGGGGAGCTGTTTTTT. Amino acids: CASSYRGFTGELFF.

The chain has TRBV6-5 and TRBJ1-3, with no clear D. Germline-derived CDR1 and CDR2 are MNHEY and SVGAGI. CDR3 length: 14 residues. Trimming left V 8 bases short and J 0 bases short, with 11 bases between. The CDR3 region has the DNA TGTGCCAGCCGGGAGATGGGCTCTGGAAACACCATATATTTT. It yields the protein CASREMGSGNTIYF.

This chain connects TRBV3-1 (or the pseudogene TRBV3-2) to TRBJ1-2, with D perhaps TRBD1 (5 bases). The germline gives CDR1 LGHDT, CDR2 YNNKEL (reference sequence). CDR3 length: 21 amino acids. V lost 3 bases and J lost 4, with 33 bases in between. The CDR3 region has the DNA TGTGCCAGCAGCCAGGTTATTGGGCCCCAAAGCCAATCATCAGGGCTCTATGGCTACACCTTC. This encodes CASSQVIGPQSQSSGLYGYTF.

The chain links TRBV21-1 to TRBJ2-7; TRBD2 is taken as the D call from the table, unchecked against the DNA. TRBV21-1 is a known pseudogene. The CDR3 is made up of 14 amino acids. CDR3 loop: CASSGRAGVGGQYF. CDR3 sequence (DNA): TGTGCCAGCAGCGGAAGAGCGGGAGTAGGGGGGCAGTACTTC.

The genes are TRBV27 and TRBJ1-6; D is undetermined. CDR3 length equals 19 residues. Trimming stripped 9 bases from V and 1 base from J, with 25 bases between. Germline V CDR1 and CDR2: MNHEY, SMNVEV (reference sequence). The CDR3 DNA is TGTGCCAGTCGGGGAGCGGACCGATTTTCGGGTTCCTATAATTCACCCCTCCACTTT. Translation gives CASRGADRFSGSYNSPLHF.

This chain connects TRBV27 to TRBJ1-1; no firm D call. The V end was cut by 2 bases, the J end by 2 bases, with 9 bases between. CDR3 size: 14 residues. The germline V gene encodes CDR1 MNHEY and CDR2 SMNVEV (reference sequence). The CDR3 DNA is TGTGCCAGCAGTTTAATCGGGGAAAACACTGAAGCTTTCTTT. This encodes CASSLIGENTEAFF.

This clone was counted once. V usage is TRBV2 and J usage is TRBJ2-7; 9 nucleotides line up with TRBD2. V was clipped by 5 bases and J by 5 bases; unmatched bases: 7. The germline V gene has CDR1 SNHLY and CDR2 FYNNEI. The CDR3 covers 14 residues. The chain's CDR3 is CASSLASGNHEQYF. The CDR3 DNA reads as TGTGCCAGCAGTCTAGCTAGCGGGAACCACGAGCAGTACTTC.

This chain links TRBV18 with TRBJ1-1; unclear D gene. The germline V gene has CDR1 KGHSH and CDR2 LQKENI. V shed 6 bases and J shed 0 bases, with 17 bases lying between them. This CDR3 contains 16 residues. Written as DNA, the CDR3 is TGTGCCAGCTCTCCTAACTCGCTTCCAATGAACACTGAAGCTTTCTTT. Translated, it gives CASSPNSLPMNTEAFF.

The chain joins TRBV7-2 to TRBJ2-7; TRBD2 aligns across 13 bases. The CDR3 sequence is 18 residues long. V lost 4 bases, J lost 0 bases, and 9 bases stayed unmatched. CDR1 and CDR2 from the germline V gene are SGHTA and FQGNSA. The CDR3 DNA follows: TGTGCCAGCAGCTCCCCCGAGTGGACTAGCGGGAGCTCCTACGAGCAGTACTTC. This translates into CASSSPEWTSGSSYEQYF.

This clone appeared a few times. The chain employs TRBV7-3 and TRBJ1-1; D unresolved. CDR1 SGHTA and CDR2 FQGTGA come from the germline V gene. V was cut by 2 bases and J by 1 base, with 11 bases left in between. The length of the CDR3 is 15 residues. The DNA of the CDR3 is TGTGCCAGCAGCTTATCAGGCAGCCAGAACACTGAAGCTTTCTTT. Its translation: CASSLSGSQNTEAFF.

The chain has TRBV5-4 and TRBJ2-5, with 10 bases fitting TRBD2. The germline CDR1 and CDR2 sequences are SGHNT and YYREEE (reference sequence). This CDR3 is built from 17 residues. V was clipped by 4 bases and J by 4 bases; unmatched bases: 13. Here the CDR3 DNA reads TGTGCCAGCAGCCCCGGGGGGGTTAGCGGGAGGCCAGAGACCCAGTACTTC. Protein sequence: CASSPGGVSGRPETQYF.

Many counts were recorded for this clone. The V gene is TRBV5-4, the J gene TRBJ2-7; D call uncertain. V was pared by 2 bases and J by 3 bases, with 12 bases between. This CDR3 is built from 14 residues. From germline, CDR1 is SGHNT and CDR2 YYREEE (reference sequence). The CDR3 protein is CASSFETPYYEQYF. The CDR3 DNA follows: TGTGCCAGCAGCTTTGAGACACCCTACTACGAGCAGTACTTC.

This clone was found once. The chain combines TRBV5-1 with TRBJ1-4; 7 nucleotides agree with TRBD1. The germline V gene encodes CDR1 SGHRS and CDR2 YFSETQ. The J segment lost 8 bases and the V segment lost 7 bases, leaving 11 bases of the junction unmatched. The CDR3 runs 14 residues. The CDR3 sequence: CASANDREREKLFF. The CDR3 bases are TGCGCCAGCGCAAATGACAGGGAGAGGGAAAAACTGTTTTTT.

The genes are TRBV5-4 and TRBJ2-7, with TRBD2 matching 13 bases. CDR3 length: 14 residues. Germline V gene lookup returns CDR1 SGHNT and CDR2 YYREEE (reference sequence). Trimming at V came to 3 bases and at J to 11 bases, leaving 8 bases not matched to a gene. CDR3 in amino acids: CASSSRTSGSMKYF. In DNA, the CDR3 is TGTGCCAGCAGCTCTCGGACTAGCGGGAGTATGAAGTACTTC.

The J gene is TRBJ1-5, the V gene TRBV6-1, with D unresolved. This CDR3 spans 13 amino acids. Trimming shortened V by 3 bases and J by 9 bases, and 12 bases separated the two germline ends. The germline CDR1 and CDR2 sequences are MNHNS and SASEGT. In DNA form, the CDR3 reads TGTGCCAGCAGTGAGAGCCGCGAAAGGCCCCAGCATTTT. Protein product: CASSESRERPQHF.

This chain connects TRBV5-4 to TRBJ2-7, with 7 bases identical to TRBD2. Trimming removed 4 bases from V and 12 bases from J; junction bases left unmatched: 10. The CDR3 loop spans 12 amino acids. CDR1 is SGHNT, CDR2 YYREEE, per germline (reference sequence). The DNA of the CDR3 is TGTGCCAGCAGCCCCGCAACGGGGGGTTCGTACTTC. Amino acid sequence: CASSPATGGSYF.

V gene TRBV3-1 (or the pseudogene TRBV3-2) combines with J gene TRBJ1-1; D not certain. In germline, CDR1 is LGHDT, CDR2 YNNKEL (reference sequence). Trimming shortened V by 1 base and J by 0 bases, and 6 bases separated the two germline ends. The CDR3 is 14 amino acids. CDR3 protein: CASSQARVNTEAFF. The DNA of the CDR3 is TGTGCCAGCAGCCAAGCACGGGTGAACACTGAAGCTTTCTTT.

This clone occurred a few times. V usage is TRBV6-6 and J usage is TRBJ1-2; possible D gene TRBD1, 5 bases. The CDR3 runs to 12 residues. Germline V gives CDR1 MNHNY, CDR2 SVGAGI (reference sequence). The V end was cut by 6 bases, the J end by 6 bases, with 11 bases between. CDR3 sequence reads: CASSPGSHGYTF. CDR3 coding DNA: TGTGCCAGCAGCCCAGGGTCTCATGGCTACACCTTC.

As DNA, the CDR3 is TGCGCCAGCAGCCAAGAGCGGCGAGGAGGGGCCAGTGTGCAGTTCTTC. Its translation is CASSQERRGGASVQFF. The gene calls are TRBV4-1 and TRBJ2-1; possibly TRBD2 for D (6 bases). Germline V gene lookup returns CDR1 MGHRA and CDR2 YSYEKL. The CDR3 runs to 16 residues. V lost 0 bases, J lost 12 bases, and 21 bases lay in between.